The sequence of this TCR beta chain was determined in a study of graft-versus-host responses after intestinal transplantation. Study in general: Anti-thymocyte globulin induction was given to all recipients, followed by tacrolimus and steroids for roughly 3 years. General observations from the study: Early after transplant, HvG clones declined as circulating GvH clones peaked. GvH clones occurred in recipient marrow; some first appeared in ileum or blood. Graft-donor T cell macrochimerism coincided with high graft-versus-host to host-versus-graft clonal ratios in allografts.

CDR3 size: 15 residues. Trimming shortened V by 4 bases and J by 6 bases, and 17 bases separated the two germline ends. The germline V gene encodes CDR1 WNHNN and CDR2 SYGVQD (reference sequence). Produced via immunoSEQ multiplex PCR; TCRdb's table is partial and in-frame only. The data show 49,000 or so clones, about 93% seen once. Comments on this clone: As yet, its antigen is unknown.

The TCR sequence derives from a human patient who received an intestinal transplant, so some T cells may come from the graft donor. The chain employs TRBV10-1 and TRBJ2-3; D may be TRBD1 (5 bases). The sequences come from PBMCs, collected 750 to 850 days after a first intestinal transplant, on the day of a second. The CDR3, as DNA: TGCGCCAGCAGTGGACAAGGCCCGACAGTGGATACGCAGTATTTT. It specifies CASSGQGPTVDTQYF.